This TCR beta chain originates from a study of shared clonotypes between healthy human individuals. General study findings and limits: Despite large depth, rarefaction showed incomplete sorted-subset sequencing.

Splitting of CD4+ cells produced CD45RA+ naive and CD45RA-negative memory subsets. Running of the assay took place at deep level. Each cell subset's genomic DNA was divided evenly among several immunoSEQ plates. Only in-frame clones appear in the TCRdb table, and some are missing; sequencing was by immunoSEQ multiplex PCR. The table records more than 2,000,000 clones, just over 90% of them present only once. This clone appeared a few times. Antigen unknown. The sample comprised naive CD4+ T cells sorted from blood. Subset in this sample: CD45RA+ positively selected. The clonotype comes from a young man in good health.

Here the CDR3 reads CASSRMGEGYEQYF. The CDR3 DNA reads as TGTGCCAGCAGTAGGATGGGGGAAGGCTACGAGCAGTACTTC. The chain employs TRBV6-1 and TRBJ2-7; possibly TRBD1 or TRBD2 for D (5 bases each). The germline V gene has CDR1 MNHNS and CDR2 SASEGT. V dropped 5 bases and J dropped 3 bases, with 14 bases sitting between them. CDR3 length equals 14 residues.